These 18 T cell receptor beta chains came from one sample sequenced in a study of human T cells and chemical hapten exposure (dated by TCRdb to about 2021). The sample's time point label, decoded: pre-sensitization, week 0. Explained via the paper, the treatment or condition label denotes: therapeutic diphenylcyclopropenone sensitization with weekly scalp DPC. The receptor library was made with RACE. The run used a NextSeq 500. TCRdb handled the public reads itself, with Q25 trimming in fastp and clone calling in MiXCR, and kept productive beta chains. Each entry is one CDR3 protein sequence, shown with its most common DNA and genes. The table for this sample lists more than 300,000 distinct CDR3 sequences; around 5.5% of them were counted only once. Of the sample, roughly 8.2% is held by the ten largest clones. This sample comprised whole blood, obtained in connection with sensitization to the hapten diphenylcyclopropenone (DPC). The receptors derive from a woman aged 18-29 years with alopecia areata. Some clones in this sample may be carry-over from other donors' samples.

This chain joins TRBV6-1 and TRBJ2-1, with TRBD1 matching over 8 bases. Germline V gives CDR1 MNHNS, CDR2 SASEGT. CDR3 size: 16 residues. V lost 2 bases and J lost 10; bases outside the gene matches: 13. The CDR3, as DNA: TGTGCCAGCAGTGAATATGGGACAGGTGCAGGTTTGGAGCAGTTCTTC. Translation gives CASSEYGTGAGLEQFF.

This clonotype was seen repeatedly, ten times or more. The chain uses TRBV6-5 and TRBJ2-3; D is possibly TRBD1 (5 bases). Germline CDR1 and CDR2: MNHEY and SVGAGI. The V and J ends lost 4 bases and 1 base respectively, with 15 bases between them. The CDR3 runs to 16 residues. Written as DNA, the CDR3 is TGTGCCAGCAGTTGGCAGGGTGTAGGGGGCACAGATACGCAGTATTTT. This codes for CASSWQGVGGTDTQYF.

V and J are TRBV6-5 and TRBJ2-7; TRBD2 might be the D (6 bases). The CDR3 contains 14 residues. Germline CDR1 is MNHEY and CDR2 is SVGAGI. The V end lost 5 bases, the J end lost 9 bases, and 20 bases lay between the germline ends. The CDR3 coding sequence is TGTGCCAGCAGTCCTGGCGGGGTGATCCATGCGCAGTACTTC. Encoded protein: CASSPGGVIHAQYF.

This clonotype was seen a handful of times. V usage is TRBV6-2 or TRBV6-3 and J usage is TRBJ2-1, with 10 bases fitting TRBD2. Trimming removed 6 bases from V and 13 bases from J; junction bases left unmatched: 9. The germline V gene encodes CDR1 MNHEY and CDR2 SVGEGT. This CDR3 has 13 amino acids. The CDR3 DNA is TGTGCCAGCAGCCTAGCGGGGGCTCCTTCCCAGTTCTTC. This gives the protein CASSLAGAPSQFF.

Comment on this clonotype: The junction does not match germline at one end; this may be a read error. This chain uses TRBV29-1 with TRBJ1-1, with 7 nucleotides matching TRBD1. In germline, CDR1 is SQVTM, CDR2 ANQGSEA. CDR3 length equals 13 residues. The CDR3 is CSLEGQSDTEAFF. The DNA of the CDR3 is TGCAGCCTTGAGGGACAGTCGGACACTGAAGCTTTCTTT.

V and J are TRBV20-1 and TRBJ1-4; D is ambiguous. Trimming pared 3 bases from V and 7 bases from J, leaving 12 bases between. This CDR3 comprises 13 residues. Germline lookup yields CDR1 DFQATT and CDR2 SNEGSKA (reference sequence). CDR3 nucleotide sequence: TGCAGTGCTAGGGTGGATGCCGGTGAAAAACTGTTTTTT. It is translated as CSARVDAGEKLFF.

In its sample, this clonotype was seen a few times. This chain uses TRBV20-1 with TRBJ2-1; TRBD2 agrees at 11 bases. This CDR3 has 15 amino acids. After removal of 0 bases from V and 7 bases from J, the junction contained 5 bases not matched to a gene. Looked up from germline, CDR1 is DFQATT and CDR2 is SNEGSKA (reference sequence). CDR3 amino acids: CSARDVSGGENEQFF. The CDR3 DNA reads TGCAGTGCTAGAGATGTTAGCGGGGGGGAAAATGAGCAGTTCTTC.

The chain recombines TRBV5-4 with TRBJ1-2; tentative D call: TRBD1 (5 bases). Trimming stripped 4 bases from V and 6 bases from J, with 10 bases between. This CDR3 has 12 residues. Per the germline V gene, CDR1 is SGHNT and CDR2 is YYREEE (reference sequence). The CDR3 is CASSTTGDGYTF. CDR3 bases: TGTGCCAGCAGCACTACAGGAGATGGCTACACCTTC.

The sample holds a few counts of this clonotype. The V and J genes are TRBV20-1 and TRBJ2-7; no definite D call. Trimming removed 5 bases at V and 0 bases at J, with 5 bases between. Germline V lookup: CDR1 DFQATT, CDR2 SNEGSKA (reference sequence). The CDR3 contains 11 residues. CDR3: CSAADSYEQYF. Written as DNA, the CDR3 is TGCAGTGCTGCCGACTCCTACGAGCAGTACTTC.

The chain couples TRBV11-2 to TRBJ1-6; maybe TRBD1 (5 bases). Germline V CDR1 and CDR2: SGHAT, FQNNGV. The CDR3 runs to 14 residues. V lost 5 bases, J lost 7 bases, and 12 bases lay in between. In DNA, the CDR3 is TGTGCCAGCAGCCGGGACGGGCGAAATTCACCCCTCCACTTT. Amino acid sequence: CASSRDGRNSPLHF. Full variable domain (outside the CDR3, taken from reference TRBV11-2 and TRBJ1-6): EAGVAQSPRYKIIEKRQSVAFWCNPISGHATLYWYQQILGQGPKLLIQFQNNGVVDDSQLPKDRFSAERLKGVDSTLKIQPAKLEDSAVYLCASSRDGRNSPLHFGNGTRLTVT.

The chain combines TRBV7-2 with TRBJ2-3, with TRBD2 matching over 15 bases. CDR1 and CDR2 (germline): SGHTA, FQGNSA. J was trimmed by 5 bases and V by 5 bases; bases with no gene match: 11. The CDR3 has 18 amino acids. CDR3 region: CASSPPGLAGGRVDTQYF. Written as DNA, the CDR3 is TGTGCCAGCAGCCCCCCCGGACTAGCGGGGGGGCGGGTAGATACGCAGTATTTT.

This clonotype was observed at least ten times. The rearrangement joins TRBV5-5 to TRBJ2-6; 7 bases match TRBD1. CDR1 and CDR2 (germline): SGHKS, YYEKEE (reference sequence). The CDR3 covers 17 residues. Trimming at V came to 4 bases and at J to 0 bases, leaving 7 bases not matched to a gene. Here the CDR3 reads CASSRTGASSGANVLTF. In nucleotides, the CDR3 is TGTGCCAGCAGCAGGACAGGCGCAAGCTCTGGGGCCAACGTCCTGACTTTC. Supplemented by reference TRBV5-5 and TRBJ2-6, the full variable domain reads DAGVTQSPTHLIKTRGQQVTLRCSPISGHKSVSWYQQVLGQGPQFIFQYYEKEERGRGNFPDRFSARQFPNYSSELNVNALLLGDSALYLCASSRTGASSGANVLTFGAGSRLTVL.

This clonotype was seen a few times. V usage is TRBV6-1 and J usage is TRBJ1-5; D is unresolved. Trimming took 2 bases from V and 7 from J, leaving 9 bases between them. The germline CDR1 and CDR2 sequences are MNHNS and SASEGT. The CDR3 sequence is 13 residues long. In DNA, the CDR3 is TGTGCCAGCAGTGAATTGGGTGAACAGCCCCAGCATTTT. This codes for CASSELGEQPQHF.

This clonotype appeared many times. This rearrangement joins TRBV7-2 to TRBJ1-1, with D possibly being TRBD1 (5 bases). Germline V gene data show CDR1 as SGHTA and CDR2 as FQGNSA. Trimming removed 10 bases at V and 1 base at J, with 16 bases between. The CDR3 consists of 14 residues. The CDR3 DNA follows: TGTGCCACCACCACGGGGACCCGGAACACTGAAGCTTTCTTT. It translates to CATTTGTRNTEAFF. The full variable domain, in which reference TRBV7-2 and TRBJ1-1 provide the parts outside the CDR3, is GAGVSQSPSNKVTEKGKDVELRCDPISGHTALYWYRQSLGQGLEFLIYFQGNSAPDKSGLPSDRFSAERTGGSVSTLTIQRTQQEDSAVYLCATTTGTRNTEAFFGQGTRLTVV.

This chain uses TRBV10-3 with TRBJ2-1; possibly TRBD2 for D (6 bases). Germline V CDR1 and CDR2: ENHRY, SYGVKD. V was pared by 5 bases and J by 5 bases, with 13 bases between. This CDR3 spans 14 amino acids. CDR3 residues: CAISSGGLHNEQFF. DNA of the CDR3: TGTGCCATCAGTAGTGGGGGGTTGCACAATGAGCAGTTCTTC.

The V gene is TRBV10-3, the J gene TRBJ2-1; 8 bases map to TRBD1. V shed 0 bases, J shed 15 bases, and the junction held 4 bases outside the gene matches. The CDR3 runs to 12 residues. The germline CDR1 and CDR2 sequences are ENHRY and SYGVKD. In nucleotides, the CDR3 is TGTGCCATCAGTGAGTCCACAGGGGGTGTGTTCTTC. Translated: CAISESTGGVFF.

There are a few counts of this clonotype. The V call is TRBV6-5, the J call TRBJ2-4, with D possibly being TRBD1 (5 bases). The germline gives CDR1 MNHEY, CDR2 SVGAGI. V lost 8 bases and J 4 bases, leaving 12 bases between the germline ends. CDR3 size: 13 residues. The CDR3 sequence: CASRSKGKNIQYF. The DNA for the CDR3 is TGTGCCAGCCGCTCGAAGGGGAAAAACATTCAGTACTTC.

The chain couples TRBV7-2 to TRBJ1-5; the D gene is possibly TRBD1 (6 bases). V shed 4 bases and J shed 3 bases, with 13 bases lying between them. The CDR3 contains 15 residues. CDR1 is SGHTA, CDR2 FQGNSA, per germline. CDR3 loop: CASSSDGQYNQPQHF. Here the CDR3 DNA reads TGTGCCAGCAGCTCCGATGGACAGTACAATCAGCCCCAGCATTTT.